This T cell receptor beta chain comes out of a study of T cells in Graves' hyperthyroidism and ophthalmopathy. Fresh peripheral blood, approximately 9.6 ml, yielded the PBMCs. Trimming shortened V by 2 bases and J by 2 bases, and 12 bases separated the two germline ends. Per germline, CDR1 MNHEY and CDR2 SMNVEV (reference sequence). The length of the CDR3 is 15 residues. From RNA transcripts, TCR beta CDR3 regions were amplified. TCR CDR3 underwent first-round RT-PCR with the HTBI primer set. TCRdb ran MiXCR on the multiplex PCR reads and lists one entry per CDR3 protein. The sample shows 450,000 to 600,000 distinct CDR3 sequences, 12% to 15% of them seen only once.

Sequencing was performed on blood. The sequence derives from a woman aged 40 to 49 with Graves' hyperthyroidism. This chain connects TRBV27 to TRBJ2-5; D remains ambiguous. CDR3 DNA: TGTGCCAGCAGTTTAGGGCGCCTCCGGCAAGAGACCCAGTACTTC. Encoded protein: CASSLGRLRQETQYF.